This T cell receptor (beta chain) was sequenced for a study of T cells in localized non-small cell lung cancer. The study, taken as a whole, reports: It was uninvolved adjacent lung that showed the highest T cell clonality, exceeding tumor.

As to this clone: The antigen remains undetermined.

CDR1 SGDLS and CDR2 YYNGEE come from the germline V gene. This CDR3 is built from 16 residues. With 4 bases removed from V and 3 bases from J, the gap between germline ends came to 19 bases. Profiling relied on immunoSEQ multiplex PCR, and the TCRdb table lists in-frame clones only, not all of them. The sample holds some 51,000 clones, about nine tenths seen once. The specimen was peripheral blood, collected before any cancer treatment. This TCR was sampled from a woman aged 40 to 75 with stage I lung adenocarcinoma. The gene calls are TRBV9 and TRBJ1-2; maybe TRBD1 (6 bases). CDR3 sequence reads: CASSSTRGRGDYGYTF. The CDR3 DNA is TGTGCCAGCAGCTCGACGAGGGGCAGGGGCGACTATGGCTACACCTTC.